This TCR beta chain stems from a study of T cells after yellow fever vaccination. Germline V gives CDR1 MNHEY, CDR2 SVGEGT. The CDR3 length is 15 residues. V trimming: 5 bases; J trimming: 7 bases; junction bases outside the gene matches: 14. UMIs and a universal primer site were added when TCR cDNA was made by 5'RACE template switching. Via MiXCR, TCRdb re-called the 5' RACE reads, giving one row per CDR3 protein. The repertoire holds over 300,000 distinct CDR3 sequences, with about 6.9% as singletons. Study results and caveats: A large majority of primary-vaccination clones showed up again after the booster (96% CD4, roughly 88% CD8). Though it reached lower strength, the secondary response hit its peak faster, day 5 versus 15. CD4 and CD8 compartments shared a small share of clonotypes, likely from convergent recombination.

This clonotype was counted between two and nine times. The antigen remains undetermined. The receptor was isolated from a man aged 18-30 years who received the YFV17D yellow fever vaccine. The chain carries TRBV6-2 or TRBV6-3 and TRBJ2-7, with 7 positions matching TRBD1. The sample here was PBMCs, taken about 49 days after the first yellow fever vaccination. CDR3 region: CASSGARTGSEEQYF. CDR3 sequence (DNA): TGTGCCAGCAGTGGGGCCAGGACAGGCTCGGAAGAGCAGTACTTC.